Following are 4 T cell receptor beta chains from one sample sequenced in a study of metastatic and nonmetastatic thyroid tumors. TCRdb ran MiXCR on the PCR reads. The repertoire consists of about 45,000 clones, with 3.5% to 5% occurring once and the leading ten covering less than 10%. Thyroid surgery was preceded by no treatment in any patient. Sequencing used blood. All receptors derive from a female donor with papillary thyroid cancer or a benign thyroid nodule (not recorded which). Some clones in this sample may be carry-over from other donors' samples.

The V gene is TRBV3-1, the J gene TRBJ2-3; TRBD2 matches 7 bases. The germline gives CDR1 LGHDT, CDR2 YNNKEL (reference sequence). This CDR3 comprises 18 residues. V lost 2 bases to trimming and J lost 3 bases; unmatched junction nucleotides: 14. The CDR3 reads CASSQRRGYGGSTDTQYF. The CDR3 bases are TGTGCCAGCAGCCAACGACGAGGGTACGGCGGGAGTACAGATACGCAGTATTTT.

This clone was counted many times. CDR3 in DNA: TGTGCCAGTGGCTACAGGGGACTGGACTATGGCTACACCTTC. This codes for CASGYRGLDYGYTF. The chain is built from TRBV19 and TRBJ1-2, with 7 bases that match TRBD1. The CDR3 runs 14 residues. The ends lost 8 bases at V and 3 bases at J; junction bases unmatched: 9. Germline V CDR1 and CDR2: LNHDA, SQIVND (reference sequence).

This clone was detected ten times or more. The CDR3 DNA reads TGCAGTGCTCGACAGGAGCCTTATGGCTACACCTTC. This encodes CSARQEPYGYTF. The V and J genes are TRBV20-1 and TRBJ1-2, with D possibly matching TRBD1 (6 bases). Germline values: CDR1 DFQATT, CDR2 SNEGSKA (reference sequence). V shed 5 bases and J shed 5 bases, with 12 bases lying between them. The CDR3 has 12 residues.

The table lists this clone with many counts. This rearrangement joins TRBV15 to TRBJ1-2, with D unresolved. Germline CDR1 and CDR2: LNHNV and YYDKDF (reference sequence). This CDR3 region has 13 residues. V was clipped by 5 bases and J by 1 base, with 8 bases between them. For the CDR3, the DNA is TGTGCCACCAGCCCAGAGGATAACTATGGCTACACCTTC. Its protein product is CATSPEDNYGYTF.